The T cell receptor (beta chain) under discussion was sequenced for a study of response to subunit inactivated influenza vaccine. This clonotype was seen a few times. Its specificity is not known. TCRdb reanalysed the RT-PCR reads using MiXCR and keeps one entry per CDR3 protein. The profile covers over 800,000 distinct CDR3 sequences, with around 20% appearing a single time and approximately 10% taken by the ten largest. The CDR3 is 15 amino acids. V was shortened by 3 bases and J by 5 bases, with 16 bases between the two germline ends. Germline lookup yields CDR1 MDHEN and CDR2 SYDVKM. Findings and limits, study-wide: That few new T cells are recruited by each seasonal influenza vaccination was the authors' suggestion.

The sequences come from PBMCs from blood, collected about 5 days after vaccination. The source of this sequence is a man in his fifties or sixties who received an inactivated influenza vaccine. The chain combines TRBV28 with TRBJ2-5; either TRBD1 or TRBD2 may fit D (5 bases each). The DNA of the CDR3 is TGTGCCAGCAGTTTTATCGGACAAAGGAGGGAGACCCAGTACTTC. It codes for CASSFIGQRRETQYF.